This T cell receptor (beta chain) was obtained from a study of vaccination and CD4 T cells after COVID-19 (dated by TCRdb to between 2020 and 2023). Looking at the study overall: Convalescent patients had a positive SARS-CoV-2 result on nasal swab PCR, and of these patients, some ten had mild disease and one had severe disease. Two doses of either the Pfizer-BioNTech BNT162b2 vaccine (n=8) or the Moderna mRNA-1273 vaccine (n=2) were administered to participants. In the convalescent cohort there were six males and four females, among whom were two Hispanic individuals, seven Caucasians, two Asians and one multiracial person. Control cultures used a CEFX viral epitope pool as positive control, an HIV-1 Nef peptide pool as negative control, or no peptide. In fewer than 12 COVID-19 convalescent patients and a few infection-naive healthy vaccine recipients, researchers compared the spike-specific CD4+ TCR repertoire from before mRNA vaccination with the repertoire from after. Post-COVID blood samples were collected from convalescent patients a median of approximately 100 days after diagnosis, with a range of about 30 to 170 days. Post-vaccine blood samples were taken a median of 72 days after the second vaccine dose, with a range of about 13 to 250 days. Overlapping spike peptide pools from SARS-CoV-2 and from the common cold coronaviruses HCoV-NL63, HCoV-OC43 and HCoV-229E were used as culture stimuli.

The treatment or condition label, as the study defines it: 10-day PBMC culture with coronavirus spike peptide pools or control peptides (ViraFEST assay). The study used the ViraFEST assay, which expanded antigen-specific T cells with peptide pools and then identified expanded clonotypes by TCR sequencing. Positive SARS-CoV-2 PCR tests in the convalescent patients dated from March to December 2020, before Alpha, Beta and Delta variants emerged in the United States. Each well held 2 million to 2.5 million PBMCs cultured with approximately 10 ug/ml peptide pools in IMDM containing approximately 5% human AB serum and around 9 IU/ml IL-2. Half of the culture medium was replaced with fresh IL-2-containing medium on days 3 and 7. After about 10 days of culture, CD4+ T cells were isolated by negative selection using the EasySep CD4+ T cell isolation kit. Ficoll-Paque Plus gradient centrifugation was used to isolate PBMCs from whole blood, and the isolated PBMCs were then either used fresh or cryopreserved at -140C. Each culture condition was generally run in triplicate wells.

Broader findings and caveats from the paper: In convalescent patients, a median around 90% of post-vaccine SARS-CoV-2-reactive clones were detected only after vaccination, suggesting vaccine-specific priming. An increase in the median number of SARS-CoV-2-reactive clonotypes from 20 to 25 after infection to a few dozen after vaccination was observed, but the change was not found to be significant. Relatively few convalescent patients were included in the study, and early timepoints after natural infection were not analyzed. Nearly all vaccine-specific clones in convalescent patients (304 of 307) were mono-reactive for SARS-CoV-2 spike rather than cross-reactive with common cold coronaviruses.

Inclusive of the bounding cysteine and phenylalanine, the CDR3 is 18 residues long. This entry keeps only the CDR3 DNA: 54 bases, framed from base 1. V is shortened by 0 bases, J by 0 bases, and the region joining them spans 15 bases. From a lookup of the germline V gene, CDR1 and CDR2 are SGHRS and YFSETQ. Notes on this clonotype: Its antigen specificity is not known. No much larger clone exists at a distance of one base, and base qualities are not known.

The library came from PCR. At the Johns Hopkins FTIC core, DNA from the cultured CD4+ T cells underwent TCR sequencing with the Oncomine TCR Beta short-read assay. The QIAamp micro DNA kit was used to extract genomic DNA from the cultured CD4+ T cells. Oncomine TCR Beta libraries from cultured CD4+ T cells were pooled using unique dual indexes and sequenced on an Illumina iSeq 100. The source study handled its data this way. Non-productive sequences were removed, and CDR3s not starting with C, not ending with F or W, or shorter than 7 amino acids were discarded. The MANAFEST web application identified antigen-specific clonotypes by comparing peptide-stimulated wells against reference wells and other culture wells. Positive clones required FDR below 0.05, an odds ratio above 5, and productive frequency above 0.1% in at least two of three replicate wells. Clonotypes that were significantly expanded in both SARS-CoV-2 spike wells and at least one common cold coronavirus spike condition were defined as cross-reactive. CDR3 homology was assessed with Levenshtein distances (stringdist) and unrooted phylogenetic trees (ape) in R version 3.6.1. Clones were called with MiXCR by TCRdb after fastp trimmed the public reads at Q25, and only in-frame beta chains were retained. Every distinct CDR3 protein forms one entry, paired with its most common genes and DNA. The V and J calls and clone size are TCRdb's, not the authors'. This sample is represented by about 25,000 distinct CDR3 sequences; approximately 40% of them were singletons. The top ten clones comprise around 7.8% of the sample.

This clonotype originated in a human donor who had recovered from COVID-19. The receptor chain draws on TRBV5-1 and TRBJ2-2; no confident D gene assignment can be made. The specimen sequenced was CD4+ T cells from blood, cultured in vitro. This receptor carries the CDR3 CASSLEPVGIPNTGELFF. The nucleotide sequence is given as TGCGCCAGCAGCTTGGAGCCAGTAGGGATCCCGAACACCGGGGAGCTGTTTTTT.